This T cell receptor (beta chain) was documented in a study of tumor-infiltrating lymphocytes in primary liver carcinoma. Germline values: CDR1 MNHNY, CDR2 SVGAGI (reference sequence). This CDR3 region has 11 residues. Making TCR beta cDNA involved around 540 ng total RNA and a constant-region primer. Slightly modified ARM-PCR, run as three nested multiplex PCR rounds, produced the TCR beta libraries. The opening two PCR rounds, 10 cycles each, paired TRBV1-TRBV30 forward primers with a C-beta reverse primer. One entry per CDR3 protein, called by TCRdb with MiXCR from the multiplex PCR reads. The table shows 250,000 to 350,000 distinct CDR3 sequences, with around 50% occurring only once. In the case of this clonotype: This clone may be a read error of a much larger clone one base away.

Germline DNA was also extracted, while the blood RNA originated from unsorted whole blood. J is TRBJ1-2 and V is TRBV6-6, with D hard to call. Sequencing input: peripheral blood. This sequence originates from a woman in her 30s with primary liver carcinoma and hepatitis B virus infection. CDR3 sequence reads: CASNYSIGYTF. The DNA for the CDR3 is TGTGCCAGCAATTACTCGATAGGCTACACCTTC.